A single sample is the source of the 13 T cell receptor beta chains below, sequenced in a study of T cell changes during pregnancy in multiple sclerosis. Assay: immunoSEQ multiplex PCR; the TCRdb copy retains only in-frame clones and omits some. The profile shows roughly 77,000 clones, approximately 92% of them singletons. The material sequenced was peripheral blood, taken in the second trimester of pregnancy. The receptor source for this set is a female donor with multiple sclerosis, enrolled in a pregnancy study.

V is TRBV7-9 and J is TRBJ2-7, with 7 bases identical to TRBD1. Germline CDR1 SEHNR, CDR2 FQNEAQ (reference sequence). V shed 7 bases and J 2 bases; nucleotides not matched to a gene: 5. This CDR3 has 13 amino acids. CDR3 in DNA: TGTGCCAGCACCAAGACAGGGACCTACGAGCAGTACTTC. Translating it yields CASTKTGTYEQYF. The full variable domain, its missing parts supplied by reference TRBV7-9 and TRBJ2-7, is DTGVSQNPRHKITKRGQNVTFRCDPISEHNRLYWYRQTLGQGPEFLTYFQNEAQLEKSRLLSDRFSAERPKGSFSTLEIQRTEQGDSAMYLCASTKTGTYEQYFGPGTRLTVT.

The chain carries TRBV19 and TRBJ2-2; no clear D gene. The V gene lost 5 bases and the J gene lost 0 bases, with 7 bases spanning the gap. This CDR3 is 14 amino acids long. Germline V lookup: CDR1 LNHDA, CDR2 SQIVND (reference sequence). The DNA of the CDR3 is TGTGCCAGTAGTGGGCCCGCGAACACCGGGGAGCTGTTTTTT. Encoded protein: CASSGPANTGELFF.

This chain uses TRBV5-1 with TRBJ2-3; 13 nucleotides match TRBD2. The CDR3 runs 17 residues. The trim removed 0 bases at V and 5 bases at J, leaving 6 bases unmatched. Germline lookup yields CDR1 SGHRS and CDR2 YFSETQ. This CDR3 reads CASSLVGTSGAGDTQYF. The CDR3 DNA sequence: TGCGCCAGCAGCTTGGTCGGGACTAGCGGGGCGGGAGATACGCAGTATTTT.

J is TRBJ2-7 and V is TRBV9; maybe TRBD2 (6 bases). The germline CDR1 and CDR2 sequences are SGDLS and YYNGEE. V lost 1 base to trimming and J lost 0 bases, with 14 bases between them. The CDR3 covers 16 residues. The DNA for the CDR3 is TGTGCCAGCAGCGTATCACCGGCGGGGTCCTCCTACGAGCAGTACTTC. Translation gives CASSVSPAGSSYEQYF.

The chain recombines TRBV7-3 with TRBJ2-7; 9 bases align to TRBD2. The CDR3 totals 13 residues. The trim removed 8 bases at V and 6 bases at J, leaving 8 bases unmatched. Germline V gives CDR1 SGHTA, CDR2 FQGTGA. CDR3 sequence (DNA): TGTGCCAGCTCACCGGGACTAGCTTCCGAGCAGTACTTC. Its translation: CASSPGLASEQYF.

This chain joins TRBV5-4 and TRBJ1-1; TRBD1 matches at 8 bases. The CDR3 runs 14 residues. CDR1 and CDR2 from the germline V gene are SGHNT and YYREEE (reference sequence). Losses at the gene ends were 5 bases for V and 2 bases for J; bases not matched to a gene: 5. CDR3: CASRQGGTNTEAFF. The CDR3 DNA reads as TGTGCCAGCAGACAGGGGGGGACTAACACTGAAGCTTTCTTT.

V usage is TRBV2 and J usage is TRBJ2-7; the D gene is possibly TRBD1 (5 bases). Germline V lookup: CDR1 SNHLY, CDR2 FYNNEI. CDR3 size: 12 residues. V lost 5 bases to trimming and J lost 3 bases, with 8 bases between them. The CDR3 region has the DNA TGTGCCAGCAGTAACAGGATCTACGAGCAGTACTTC. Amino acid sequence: CASSNRIYEQYF.

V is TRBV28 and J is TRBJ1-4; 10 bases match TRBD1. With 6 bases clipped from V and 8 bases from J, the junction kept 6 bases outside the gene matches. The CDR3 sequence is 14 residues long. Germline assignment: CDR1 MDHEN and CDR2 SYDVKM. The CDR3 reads CASRDGTGVEKLFF. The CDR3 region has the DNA TGTGCCAGCAGGGACGGGACAGGGGTGGAAAAACTGTTTTTT. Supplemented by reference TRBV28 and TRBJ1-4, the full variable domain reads DVKVTQSSRYLVKRTGEKVFLECVQDMDHENMFWYRQDPGLGLRLIYFSYDVKMKEKGDIPEGYSVSREKKERFSLILESASTNQTSMYLCASRDGTGVEKLFFGSGTQLSVL.

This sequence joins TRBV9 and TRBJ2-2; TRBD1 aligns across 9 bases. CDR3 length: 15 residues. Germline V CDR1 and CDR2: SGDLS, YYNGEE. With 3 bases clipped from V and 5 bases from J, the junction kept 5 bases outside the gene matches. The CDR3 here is CASSGGQGRTGELFF. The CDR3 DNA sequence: TGTGCCAGCAGCGGGGGACAGGGCCGAACCGGGGAGCTGTTTTTT.

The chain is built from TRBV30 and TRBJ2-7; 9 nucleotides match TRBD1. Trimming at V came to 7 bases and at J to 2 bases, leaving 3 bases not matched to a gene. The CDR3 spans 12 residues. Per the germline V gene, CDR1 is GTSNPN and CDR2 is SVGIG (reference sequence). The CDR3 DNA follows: TGTGCCTTACAGGGGGCAACCTACGAGCAGTACTTC. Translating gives CALQGATYEQYF.

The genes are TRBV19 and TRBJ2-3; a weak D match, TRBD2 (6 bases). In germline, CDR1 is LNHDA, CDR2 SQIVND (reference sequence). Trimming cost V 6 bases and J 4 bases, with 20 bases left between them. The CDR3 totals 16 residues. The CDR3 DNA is TGTGCCAGTAGGACCTTAGGGCAGGGAGGTGCAGATACGCAGTATTTT. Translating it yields CASRTLGQGGADTQYF.

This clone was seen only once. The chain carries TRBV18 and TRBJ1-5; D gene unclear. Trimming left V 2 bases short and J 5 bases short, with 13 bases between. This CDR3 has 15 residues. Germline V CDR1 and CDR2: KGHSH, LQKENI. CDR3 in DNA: TGTGCCAGCTCACCAGGAGTTGGTAGAGATCAGCCCCAGCATTTT. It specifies CASSPGVGRDQPQHF.

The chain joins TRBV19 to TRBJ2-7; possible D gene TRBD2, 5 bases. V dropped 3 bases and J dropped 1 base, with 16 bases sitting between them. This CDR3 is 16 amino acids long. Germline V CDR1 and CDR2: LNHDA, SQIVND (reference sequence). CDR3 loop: CASSIGRESGSYEQYF. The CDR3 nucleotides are TGTGCCAGTAGTATCGGACGGGAATCCGGATCCTACGAGCAGTACTTC.